This T cell receptor (beta chain) originates from a study of control samples from healthy donors and cancer patients. Here immunoSEQ multiplex PCR was the method, and the copy in TCRdb shows in-frame clones only, minus some. The sample lists roughly 100,000 clones, 92% occurring once. The CDR3 runs to 16 residues. Trimming left V 2 bases short and J 6 bases short, with 14 bases between. Germline V gene data show CDR1 as MDHEN and CDR2 as SYDVKM. Sequences were obtained from blood. This chain links TRBV28 with TRBJ1-6; D gene unclear. The sequence derives from a woman under 30 in good health. CDR3 sequence: CASSLLARITNSPLHF. CDR3 nucleotide sequence: TGTGCCAGCAGTTTACTGGCCAGAATTACTAATTCACCCCTCCACTTT.